This record looks at one TCR beta chain sequence and its context. Antigen specificity is unknown. The immunoSEQ assay was v3. Clones were sequenced by immunoSEQ multiplex PCR, and TCRdb holds only the in-frame ones, with some missing. The sample contains approximately 87,000 clones, roughly 65% of which appear only once. These data are taken from a study of TIL therapy for anti-PD-1-resistant metastatic lung cancer. Study-level background: Tumors had a median PD-L1 proportion score of around 6%. Notes on the study in general: Patients were highly selected, enriched for treatment-naive, never-smoker and oncogene-addicted cases.

Specified time point: pre-treatment sample, taken before nivolumab and TIL therapy. Pleural nodules or supraclavicular lymph nodes made up most of the excised metastases sampled. Progressing patients received lymphodepletion, expanded TIL infusion and IL-2. Adults with stage 4 NSCLC were enrolled in a phase I trial. Germline CDR1 and CDR2: SGHTA and FQGNSA. Trimming took 5 bases from V and 2 from J, leaving 16 bases between them. CDR3 length: 17 residues. The clonotype originates from a person aged 25 to 85 with non-small cell lung cancer. The V gene is TRBV7-2, the J gene TRBJ2-6; D unresolved. The source material was tumor tissue, sampled at baseline. The CDR3 DNA reads as TGTGCCAGCAGCCTCGGTGCCCCACGGGCTGGGGCCAACGTCCTGACTTTC. This encodes CASSLGAPRAGANVLTF. Using reference TRBV7-2 and TRBJ2-6 for the parts outside the CDR3, the full variable domain is GAGVSQSPSNKVTEKGKDVELRCDPISGHTALYWYRQSLGQGLEFLIYFQGNSAPDKSGLPSDRFSAERTGGSVSTLTIQRTQQEDSAVYLCASSLGAPRAGANVLTFGAGSRLTVL.